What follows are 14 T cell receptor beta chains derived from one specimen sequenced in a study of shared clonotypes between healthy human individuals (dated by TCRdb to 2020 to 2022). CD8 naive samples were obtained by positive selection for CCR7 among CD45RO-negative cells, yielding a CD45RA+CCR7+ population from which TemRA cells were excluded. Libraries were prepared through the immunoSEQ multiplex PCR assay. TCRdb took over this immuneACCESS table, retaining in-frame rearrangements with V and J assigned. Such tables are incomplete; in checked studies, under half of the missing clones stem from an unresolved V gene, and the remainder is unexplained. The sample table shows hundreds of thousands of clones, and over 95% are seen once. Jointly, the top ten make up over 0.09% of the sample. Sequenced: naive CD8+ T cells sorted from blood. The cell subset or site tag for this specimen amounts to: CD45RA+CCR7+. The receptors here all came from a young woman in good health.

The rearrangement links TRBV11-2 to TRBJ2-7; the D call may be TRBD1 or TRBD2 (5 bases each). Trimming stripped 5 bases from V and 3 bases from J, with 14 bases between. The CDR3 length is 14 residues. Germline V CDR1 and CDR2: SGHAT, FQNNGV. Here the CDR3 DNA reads TGTGCCAGCAGCCCCATCGGGGCCGTCTACGAGCAGTACTTC. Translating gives CASSPIGAVYEQYF.

The CDR3 nucleotides read TGTGCCAGCAGCGCAACTAGCTTCCAGACCCAGTACTTC. Protein sequence: CASSATSFQTQYF. This sequence joins TRBV13 and TRBJ2-5; weak D call: TRBD2 (6 bases). The CDR3 loop spans 13 amino acids. With 5 bases removed from V and 6 bases from J, the gap between germline ends came to 13 bases. Germline assignment: CDR1 PRHDT and CDR2 FYEKMQ (reference sequence).

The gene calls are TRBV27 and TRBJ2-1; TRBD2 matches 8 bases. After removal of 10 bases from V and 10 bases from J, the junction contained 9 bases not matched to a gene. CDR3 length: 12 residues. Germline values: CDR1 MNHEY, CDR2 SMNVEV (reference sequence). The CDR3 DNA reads TGTGCCATTATTCGGGAGGGAGGCGAGCAGTTCTTC. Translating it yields CAIIREGGEQFF.

CDR3 in amino acids: CATSRGLDRLNTGELFF. The CDR3 region has the DNA TGTGCCACCAGCAGAGGGTTAGACAGGCTGAACACCGGGGAGCTGTTTTTT. This chain links TRBV15 with TRBJ2-2; tentatively, D is TRBD1 (6 bases). The V gene lost 1 base and the J gene lost 1 base, with 13 bases spanning the gap. Germline CDR1 reads LNHNV; CDR2 reads YYDKDF (reference sequence). This CDR3 comprises 17 residues. Full variable domain (outside the CDR3, taken from reference TRBV15 and TRBJ2-2): DAMVIQNPRYQVTQFGKPVTLSCSQTLNHNVMYWYQQKSSQAPKLLFHYYDKDFNNEADTPDNFQSRRPNTSFCFLDIRSPGLGDTAMYLCATSRGLDRLNTGELFFGEGSRLTVL.

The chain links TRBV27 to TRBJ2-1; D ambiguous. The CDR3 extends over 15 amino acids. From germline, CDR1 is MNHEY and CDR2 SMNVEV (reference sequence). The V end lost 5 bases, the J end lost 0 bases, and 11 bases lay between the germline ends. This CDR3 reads CASSTTRSSYNEQFF. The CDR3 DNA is TGTGCCAGCAGTACAACACGGAGCTCCTACAATGAGCAGTTCTTC.

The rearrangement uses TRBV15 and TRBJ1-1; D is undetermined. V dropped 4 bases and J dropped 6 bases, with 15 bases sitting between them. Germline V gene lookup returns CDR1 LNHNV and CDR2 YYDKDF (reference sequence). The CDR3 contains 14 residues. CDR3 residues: CATSTPRLGPEAFF. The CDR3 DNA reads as TGTGCCACCAGCACGCCCCGACTGGGTCCTGAAGCTTTCTTT.

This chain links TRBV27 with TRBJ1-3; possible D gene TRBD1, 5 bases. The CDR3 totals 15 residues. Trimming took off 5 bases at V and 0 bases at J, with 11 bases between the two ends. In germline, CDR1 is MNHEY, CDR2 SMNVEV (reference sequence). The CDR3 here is CASSPDSSSGNTIYF. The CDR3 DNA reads TGTGCCAGCAGTCCAGACAGTTCCTCTGGAAACACCATATATTTT.

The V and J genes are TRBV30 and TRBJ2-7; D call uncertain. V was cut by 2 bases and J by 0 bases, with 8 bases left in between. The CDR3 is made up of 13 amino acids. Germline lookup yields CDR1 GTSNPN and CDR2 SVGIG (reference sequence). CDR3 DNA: TGTGCCTGGAGTAATGGCGGCTCCTACGAGCAGTACTTC. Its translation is CAWSNGGSYEQYF. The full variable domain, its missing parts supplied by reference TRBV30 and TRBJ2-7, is SQTIHQWPATLVQPVGSPLSLECTVEGTSNPNLYWYRQAAGRGLQLLFYSVGIGQISSEVPQNLSASRPQDRQFILSSKKLLLSDSGFYLCAWSNGGSYEQYFGPGTRLTVT.

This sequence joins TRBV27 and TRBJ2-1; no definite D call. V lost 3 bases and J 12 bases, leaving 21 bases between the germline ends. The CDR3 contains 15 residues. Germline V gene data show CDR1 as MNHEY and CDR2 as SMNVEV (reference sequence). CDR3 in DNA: TGTGCCAGCAGTTTTAATTACGACTCACACTTAGGGCAGTTCTTC. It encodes CASSFNYDSHLGQFF.

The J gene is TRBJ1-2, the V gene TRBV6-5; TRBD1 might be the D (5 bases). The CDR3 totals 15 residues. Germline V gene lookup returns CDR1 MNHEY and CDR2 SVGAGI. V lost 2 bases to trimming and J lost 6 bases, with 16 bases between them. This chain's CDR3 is CASSYGGDAKNGYTF. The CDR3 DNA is TGTGCCAGCAGTTACGGCGGGGACGCAAAGAATGGCTACACCTTC.

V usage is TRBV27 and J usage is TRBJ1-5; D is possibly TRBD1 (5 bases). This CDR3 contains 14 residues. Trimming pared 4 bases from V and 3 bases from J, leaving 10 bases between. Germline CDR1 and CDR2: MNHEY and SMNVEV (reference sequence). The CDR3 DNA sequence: TGTGCCAGCAGTTCAGCAGGGACCAATCAGCCCCAGCATTTT. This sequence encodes CASSSAGTNQPQHF.

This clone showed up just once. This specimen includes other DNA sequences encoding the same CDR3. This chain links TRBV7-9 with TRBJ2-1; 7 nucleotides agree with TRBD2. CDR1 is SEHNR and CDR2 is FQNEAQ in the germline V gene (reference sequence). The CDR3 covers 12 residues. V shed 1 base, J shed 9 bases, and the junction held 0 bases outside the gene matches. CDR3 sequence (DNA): TGTGCCAGCAGCTTAGAGCGGGGTGAGCAGTTCTTC. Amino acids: CASSLERGEQFF.

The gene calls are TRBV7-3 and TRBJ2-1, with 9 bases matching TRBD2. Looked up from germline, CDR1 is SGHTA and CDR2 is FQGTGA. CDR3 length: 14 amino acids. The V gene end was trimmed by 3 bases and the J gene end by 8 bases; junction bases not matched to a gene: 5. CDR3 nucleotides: TGTGCCAGCAGCTTTAGCGGGAGTAGAGATGAGCAGTTCTTC. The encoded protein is CASSFSGSRDEQFF.

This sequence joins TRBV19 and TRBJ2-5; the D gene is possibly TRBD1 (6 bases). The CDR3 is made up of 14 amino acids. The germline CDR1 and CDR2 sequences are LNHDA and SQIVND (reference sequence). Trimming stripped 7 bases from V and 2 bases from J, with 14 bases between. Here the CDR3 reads CASKGVGDQETQYF. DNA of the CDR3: TGTGCCAGTAAGGGGGTCGGGGATCAAGAGACCCAGTACTTC.